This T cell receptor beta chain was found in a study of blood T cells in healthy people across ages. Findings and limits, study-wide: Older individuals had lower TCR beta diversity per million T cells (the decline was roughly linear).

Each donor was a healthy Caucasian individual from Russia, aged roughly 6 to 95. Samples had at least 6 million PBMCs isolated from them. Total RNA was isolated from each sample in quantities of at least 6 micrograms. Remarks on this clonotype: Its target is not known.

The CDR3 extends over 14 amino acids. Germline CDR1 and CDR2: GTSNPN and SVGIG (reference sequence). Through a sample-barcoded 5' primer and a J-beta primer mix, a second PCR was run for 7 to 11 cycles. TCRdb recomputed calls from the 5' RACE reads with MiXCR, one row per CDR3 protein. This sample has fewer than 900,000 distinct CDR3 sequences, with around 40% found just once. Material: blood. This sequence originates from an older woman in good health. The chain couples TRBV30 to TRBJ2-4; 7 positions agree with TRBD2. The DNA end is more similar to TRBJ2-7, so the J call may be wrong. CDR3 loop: CAWRSSGVSYEQYF. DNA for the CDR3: TGTGCCTGGAGATCAAGCGGGGTCTCCTACGAGCAGTACTTC.